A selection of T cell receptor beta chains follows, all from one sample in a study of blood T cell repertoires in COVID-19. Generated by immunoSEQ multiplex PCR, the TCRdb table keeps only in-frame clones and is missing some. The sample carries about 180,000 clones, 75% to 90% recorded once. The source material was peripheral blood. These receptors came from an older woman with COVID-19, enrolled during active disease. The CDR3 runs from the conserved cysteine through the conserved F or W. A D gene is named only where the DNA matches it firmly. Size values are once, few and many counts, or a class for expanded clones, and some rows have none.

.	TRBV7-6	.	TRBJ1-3	TGTGCCAGCAGCTTAGGGGCAGCCCGTGGAAACACCATATATTTT	CASSLGAARGNTIYF
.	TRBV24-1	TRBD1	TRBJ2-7	TGTGCCACCAGTGATTGGGGACAGGGGAAGTACGAGCAGTACTTC	CATSDWGQGKYEQYF
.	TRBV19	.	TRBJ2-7	TGTGCCAGTAGTCAACTCGGGACTTCTTCCTACGAGCAGTACTTC	CASSQLGTSSYEQYF
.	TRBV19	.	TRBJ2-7	TGTGCCAGTAGTATCTCTACCGGGAGCTCCTACGAGCAGTACTTC	CASSISTGSSYEQYF
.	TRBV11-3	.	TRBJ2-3	TGTGCCAGCAGCCGAGGGGGGGCCACAGATACGCAGTATTTT	CASSRGGATDTQYF
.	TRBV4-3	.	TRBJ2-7	TGCGCCAGCAGCCAAGATCAGTCTTTCATTTACTCCTACGAGCAGTACTTC	CASSQDQSFIYSYEQYF
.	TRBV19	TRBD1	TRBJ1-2	TGTGCCAGTAGTACGGACAGGCCGTGGGATGGCTACACCTTC	CASSTDRPWDGYTF
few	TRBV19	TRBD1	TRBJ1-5	TGTGCCAGTAGTATAAGACAGGGGGCGAGTCAGCCCCAGCATTTT	CASSIRQGASQPQHF
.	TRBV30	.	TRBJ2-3	TGTGCCTGGAGTGGCTTAGCTACGCAGTATTTT	CAWSGLATQYF
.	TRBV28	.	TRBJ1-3	TGTGCCAGCAGTACCCCAGCGAGCTCTGGAAACACCATATATTTT	CASSTPASSGNTIYF
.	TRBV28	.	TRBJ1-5	TGTGCCAGCAGCTCGTCGACGGGTCAGCCCCAGCATTTT	CASSSSTGQPQHF
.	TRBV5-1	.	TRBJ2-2	TGCGCCAGCAGTTCGGGACAACCCTACGACACCGGGGAGCTGTTTTTT	CASSSGQPYDTGELFF
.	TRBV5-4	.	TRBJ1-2	TGTGCCAGCAGCTTGCAGGGTAACTATGGCTACACCTTC	CASSLQGNYGYTF
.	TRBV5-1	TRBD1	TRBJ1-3	TGCGCCAGCAGCCCGGAGGGGACAGGCGGAAACACCATATATTTT	CASSPEGTGGNTIYF
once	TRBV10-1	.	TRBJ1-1	TGCGCCAGCGACAGGCAGTGCACTGAAGCTTTCTTT	CASDRQCTEAFF
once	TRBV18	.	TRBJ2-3	TGTGCCAGCTCACCCCCTAGCGCACCGCTGGCTACGCAGTATTTT	CASSPPSAPLATQYF
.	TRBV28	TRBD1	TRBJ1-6	TGTGCCAGCAGTGGGGGGGGGACAGGACTTATGGATTCACCCCTCCACTTT	CASSGGGTGLMDSPLHF
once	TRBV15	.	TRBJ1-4	TGTGCCACCAGCAGAGACGCCACAGAAAAACTGTTTTTT	CATSRDATEKLFF
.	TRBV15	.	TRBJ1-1	TGTGCCACCAGCAGAGCCAGGGGTACTGAAGCTTTCTTT	CATSRARGTEAFF
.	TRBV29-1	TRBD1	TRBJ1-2	TGCAGCGTTGAAGGCAGGGGGATTGGCTATGGCTACACCTTC	CSVEGRGIGYGYTF
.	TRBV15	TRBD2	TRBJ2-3	TGTGCCACCAGCAGAGGGGGACTAGCGGGAGCAGATACGCAGTATTTT	CATSRGGLAGADTQYF
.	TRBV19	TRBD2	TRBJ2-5	TGTGCCAGTAGTCCACTAGCGGGAGTGTCGACCCAGTACTTC	CASSPLAGVSTQYF
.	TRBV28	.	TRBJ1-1	TGTGCCAGCAGCCGAACCGGTAGCACTGAAGCTTTCTTT	CASSRTGSTEAFF
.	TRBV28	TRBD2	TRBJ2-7	TGTGCCAGCAGACGGACTAGCAGCACCTACGAGCAGTACTTC	CASRRTSSTYEQYF
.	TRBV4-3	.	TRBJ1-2	TGCGCCAGCAGCCAAGATTGGGGTATTTCTGGGAGGGGCTACACCTTC	CASSQDWGISGRGYTF
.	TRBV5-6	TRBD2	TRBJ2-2	TGTGCCAGCAGCCCTAGCGGGAGGAGGACCGGGGAGCTGTTTTTT	CASSPSGRRTGELFF
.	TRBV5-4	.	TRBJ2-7	TGTGCCAGCAGCTTGGGACTAGAGGGAGTTCGGGAGCAGTACTTC	CASSLGLEGVREQYF
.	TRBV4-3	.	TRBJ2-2	TGCGCCAGCAGCCGCGGGACGCCTAACACCGGGGAGCTGTTTTTT	CASSRGTPNTGELFF
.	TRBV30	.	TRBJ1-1	TGTGCCTGGACAGGGGCGGCTGAAGCTTTCTTT	CAWTGAAEAFF
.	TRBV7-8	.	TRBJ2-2	TGTGCCAGCAGCTTAGTGGATAGCGGGAACACCGGGGAGCTGTTTTTT	CASSLVDSGNTGELFF
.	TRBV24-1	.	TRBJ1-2	TGTGCCACCAGTCACAGGGCAGGTGGCTACACCTTC	CATSHRAGGYTF
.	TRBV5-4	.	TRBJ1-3	TGTGCCAGCAGCGTAGGGTCAGACAGGAGGTCTGGAAACACCATATATTTT	CASSVGSDRRSGNTIYF
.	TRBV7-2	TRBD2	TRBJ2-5	TGTGCCAGCAGCTTCGTCCGACTAGCGGGAGGGCCGAGGGAGACCCAGTACTTC	CASSFVRLAGGPRETQYF
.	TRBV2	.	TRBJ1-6	TGTGCCAGCAGGACAGGAGTTGGCTCACCCCTCCACTTT	CASRTGVGSPLHF
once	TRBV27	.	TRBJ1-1	TGTGCCAGCAGTTCAATAATCCGAGCTGAAGCTTTCTTT	CASSSIIRAEAFF
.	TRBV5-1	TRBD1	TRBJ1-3	TGCGCCAGCAGCGAAGGGACAGCCGGAAACACCATATATTTT	CASSEGTAGNTIYF
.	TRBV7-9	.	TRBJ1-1	TGTGCCAGCAGCTTAGGGTTGAGGGACACTGAAGCTTTCTTT	CASSLGLRDTEAFF
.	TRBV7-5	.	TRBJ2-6	TGTGCCAGAAGCTGCCCCCCACAGGGGCGGGTAGGGGCCAACGTCCTGACTTTC	CARSCPPQGRVGANVLTF
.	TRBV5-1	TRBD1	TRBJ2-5	TGCGCCAGCAGCTTGGTCGGGGGACAGGGGGCAGGGGAGACCCAGTACTTC	CASSLVGGQGAGETQYF
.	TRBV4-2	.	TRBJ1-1	TGTGCCAGCAGCCAACGGCTACAGCTGAACACTGAAGCTTTCTTT	CASSQRLQLNTEAFF
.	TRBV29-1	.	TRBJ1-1	TGCAGCGTCGCACTGGAGGGTGGCACTGAAGCTTTCTTT	CSVALEGGTEAFF
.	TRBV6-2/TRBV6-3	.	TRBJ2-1	TGTGCCAGCAGTCGGGACTCTGGCTCCTACAATGAGCAGTTCTTC	CASSRDSGSYNEQFF
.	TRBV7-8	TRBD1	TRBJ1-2	TGTGCCAGCAGCCCTCAGCTCCCGGGACAGGGGGCTTATTTCCATGGCTACACCTTC	CASSPQLPGQGAYFHGYTF
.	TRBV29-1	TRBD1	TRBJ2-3	TGCAGCGTAACACCGGGACAGGGGGTCCCAAATACGCAGTATTTT	CSVTPGQGVPNTQYF
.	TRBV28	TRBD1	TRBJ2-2	TGTGCCTCCCCTTCGGGTCCAGGGGGCACCGGGGAGCTGTTTTTT	CASPSGPGGTGELFF
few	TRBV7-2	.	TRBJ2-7	TGTGCCAGCAGACTCGGGTACTACGAGCAGTACTTC	CASRLGYYEQYF
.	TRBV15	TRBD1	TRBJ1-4	TGTGCCACCAGCAGAACAGGGGGCTATGAAAAACTGTTTTTT	CATSRTGGYEKLFF
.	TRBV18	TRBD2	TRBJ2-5	TGTGCCAGCTCACCCAAGCGGGAGGGCCATGAGACCCAGTACTTC	CASSPKREGHETQYF
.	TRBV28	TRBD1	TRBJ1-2	TGTGCCAGCAGTATCGGACAGGGAACCTATGGCTACACCTTC	CASSIGQGTYGYTF
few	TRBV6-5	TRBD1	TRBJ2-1	TGTGCCAGCAGTTGGGGGACAGGGCAGCAGTTCTTC	CASSWGTGQQFF
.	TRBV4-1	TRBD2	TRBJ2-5	TGCGCCAGCTCAGGGACTACGCAAGAGACCCAGTACTTC	CASSGTTQETQYF
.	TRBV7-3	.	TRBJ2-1	TGTGCCAGCAGCTTAAGAGGGTTGGGTAACAATGAGCAGTTCTTC	CASSLRGLGNNEQFF
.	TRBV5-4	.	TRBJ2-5	TGTGCCAGCAGCTTGAAAGGGAGGGGGACACTCCAAGAGACCCAGTACTTC	CASSLKGRGTLQETQYF
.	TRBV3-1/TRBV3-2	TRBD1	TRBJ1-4	TGTGCCAGCAGCCGACAGGGCACTAATGAAAAACTGTTTTTT	CASSRQGTNEKLFF
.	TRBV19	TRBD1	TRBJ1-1	TGTGCCAGTAGTATAGGGGACAGGGGGAACACTGAAGCTTTCTTT	CASSIGDRGNTEAFF
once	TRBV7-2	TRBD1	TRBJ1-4	TGTGCCAGCAGCTTAGGCGTTGGACAGGGTGTTGAAAAACTGTTTTTT	CASSLGVGQGVEKLFF